Listed here are 6 T cell receptor beta chains from one sample, sequenced in a study of identical twins (dated by TCRdb to 2015 to 2016). Libraries were prepared through 5' RACE. The sample was run on an Illumina HiSeq 2000. TCRdb redid the processing of the public reads, applying fastp at Q25 and MiXCR, and retained in-frame beta chains. Each entry is one CDR3 protein sequence, shown with its most common DNA and genes. The sample table lists 500,000 to 550,000 distinct CDR3 sequences, under 25% of them with a count of one. Jointly, the top ten make up about 0.91% of the sample. This sample was shared with a second study, whose subject was T cells expressing NK-cell markers.

The specimen sequenced was CD4+ T cells sorted from blood. The receptors were gathered from a woman aged 18 to 35 in good health.

Only a few counts were recorded for this clonotype. This sequence joins TRBV7-2 and TRBJ2-3; a possible D gene is TRBD2 (5 bases). V lost 10 bases, J lost 3 bases, and 23 bases lay in between. Germline CDR1 SGHTA, CDR2 FQGNSA. The CDR3 is made up of 16 amino acids. The CDR3 sequence: CAIPPSGSRRTDTQYF. Here the CDR3 DNA reads TGTGCCATTCCACCTTCGGGCTCTCGGAGGACAGATACGCAGTATTTT.

This clonotype was found a few times. The chain carries TRBV20-1 and TRBJ2-1; TRBD2 agrees at 8 bases. Germline V gives CDR1 DFQATT, CDR2 SNEGSKA (reference sequence). The CDR3 spans 15 residues. V was pared by 1 base and J by 8 bases, with 10 bases of the junction left unmatched. The CDR3 coding sequence is TGCAGTGCTAGAGCCCCCGGGAGGGCCATAGATGAGCAGTTCTTC. Its translation: CSARAPGRAIDEQFF.

This clonotype came up many times. The gene calls are TRBV20-1 and TRBJ2-7; possibly TRBD2 for D (6 bases). The germline V gene encodes CDR1 DFQATT and CDR2 SNEGSKA (reference sequence). This CDR3 spans 14 amino acids. Trimming cost V 3 bases and J 4 bases, with 16 bases left between them. CDR3 in amino acids: CSASPGPGSYEQYF. The CDR3, as DNA: TGCAGTGCTAGTCCTGGACCCGGGAGTTACGAGCAGTACTTC.

In its sample, this clonotype was seen a few times. The V and J genes are TRBV29-1 and TRBJ1-1; the match to TRBD1 covers 7 bases. Germline V gene sequence: CDR1 SQVTM, CDR2 ANQGSEA. The CDR3 is 13 amino acids. The trim removed 2 bases at V and 4 bases at J, leaving 4 bases unmatched. This CDR3 is CSVETGVGTEAFF. CDR3 DNA sequence: TGCAGCGTTGAAACAGGGGTGGGCACTGAAGCTTTCTTT. The whole variable domain, filled in from reference TRBV29-1 and TRBJ1-1, reads SAVISQKPSRDICQRGTSLTIQCQVDSQVTMMFWYRQQPGQSLTLIATANQGSEATYESGFVIDKFPISRPNLTFSTLTVSNMSPEDSSIYLCSVETGVGTEAFFGQGTRLTVV.

CDR3 bases: TGTGCCAGCAGCTTAAAGCCCCCAGCGGGGGCCCTAATAGCCAAAAACATTCAGTACTTC. It yields the protein CASSLKPPAGALIAKNIQYF. The chain employs TRBV11-2 and TRBJ2-4; the match to TRBD2 covers 8 bases. CDR3 size: 20 residues. V lost 2 bases and J lost 0; bases outside the gene matches: 15. Germline-derived CDR1 and CDR2 are SGHAT and FQNNGV.

The V and J genes are TRBV18 and TRBJ2-2; D gene unclear. V was cut by 3 bases and J by 3 bases, with 11 bases left in between. CDR1 and CDR2 from the germline V gene are KGHSH and LQKENI. This CDR3 has 15 amino acids. Written as DNA, the CDR3 is TGTGCCAGCTCACCTGAACGCCGGGACACCGGGGAGCTGTTTTTT. Translated, it gives CASSPERRDTGELFF.